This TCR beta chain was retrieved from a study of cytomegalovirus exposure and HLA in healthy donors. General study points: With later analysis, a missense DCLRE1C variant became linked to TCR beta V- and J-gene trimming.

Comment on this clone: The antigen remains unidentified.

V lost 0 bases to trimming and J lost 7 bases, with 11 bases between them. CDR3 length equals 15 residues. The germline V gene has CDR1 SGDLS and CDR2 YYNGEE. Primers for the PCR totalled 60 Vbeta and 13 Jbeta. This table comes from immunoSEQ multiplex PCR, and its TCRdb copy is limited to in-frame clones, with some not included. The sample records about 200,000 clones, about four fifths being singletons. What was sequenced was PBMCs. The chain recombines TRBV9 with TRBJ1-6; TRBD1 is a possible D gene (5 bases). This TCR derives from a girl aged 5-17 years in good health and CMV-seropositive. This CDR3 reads CASSVGAGLNSPLHF. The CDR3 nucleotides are TGTGCCAGCAGCGTAGGGGCAGGGCTGAATTCACCCCTCCACTTT.